The sequence of this T cell receptor beta chain was determined in a study of spatial heterogeneity in lung cancer. Study results and limitations: Tumoral mutation counts were tracked by counts of expanded intratumoral alpha and beta TCRs.

CDR3 length: 17 amino acids. With 3 bases clipped from V and 2 bases from J, the junction kept 12 bases outside the gene matches. CDR1 SGHDT and CDR2 YYEEEE come from the germline V gene. TCRdb re-analysed the 5' RACE reads in MiXCR, keeping a single row per CDR3 protein. The sample yields around 8,900 distinct CDR3 sequences, about 2.7% seen once. This clonotype was seen a handful of times. Its specificity is not known. The time point: sample taken at primary tumor resection. A total of over 70 untreated early-stage non-small cell lung cancer patients served as donors. This TCR was recovered from a male donor with early-stage non-small cell lung cancer. Sequences were derived from lung tumor tissue, sampled at surgery. V usage is TRBV5-6 and J usage is TRBJ1-1; TRBD1 matches at 8 bases. The CDR3 region has the DNA TGTGCCAGCAGCTGGGGGGGGCTTGGGACAGGAAACACTGAAGCTTTCTTT. Its translation: CASSWGGLGTGNTEAFF. Variable domain in full (rest from reference TRBV5-6 and TRBJ1-1): DAGVTQSPTHLIKTRGQQVTLRCSPKSGHDTVSWYQQALGQGPQFIFQYYEEEERQRGNFPDRFSGHQFPNYSSELNVNALLLGDSALYLCASSWGGLGTGNTEAFFGQGTRLTVV.